This T cell receptor (beta chain) was sequenced in a study of blood T cell repertoires in COVID-19. The wider study: The samples span acute and convalescent COVID-19 from the United States, Italy and Spain. T cells, B-cell-depleted T cells, or PBMCs supplied cDNA or gDNA.

Self-reported history from a screening survey and questionnaire set each donor's cohort. Libraries were prepared by immunoSEQ multiplex PCR; TCRdb keeps only in-frame clonotypes and omits some of them. This table holds hundreds of thousands of clones, roughly 85% found once. This receptor was identified in a woman in her forties or fifties with acute COVID-19. The sample taken for sequencing was PBMCs or T cells enriched from blood (not recorded which).

This CDR3 is CASRPQGTGELFF. For the CDR3, the DNA is TGTGCCAGCAGGCCACAGGGGACCGGGGAGCTGTTTTTT. The rearrangement uses TRBV6-5 and TRBJ2-2; 7 nucleotides line up with TRBD1. Trimming at V came to 6 bases and at J to 5 bases, leaving 3 bases not matched to a gene. The V gene's germline CDR1 is MNHEY and CDR2 SVGAGI. The CDR3 is made up of 13 amino acids.